The clone carrying this T cell receptor beta chain was seen a few times. What it binds is not known. This sample stems from a study of post-analysis software for immune sequencing data. On the study more broadly: Patients with relapsing-remitting, secondary progressive and progressive-relapsing multiple sclerosis courses were all represented. Study-wide points: Samples from a shared batch, those prepared together, strongly co-clustered by F measure. Five TRBV segments were more frequent in patients than controls; TRBV5-6, TRBV5-1 and TRBV20-1 belonged to this group.

J gave up 5 bases and V 5 bases, and 8 bases lay outside the gene matches. Germline CDR1 and CDR2: DFQATT and SNEGSKA (reference sequence). There are 14 residues in the CDR3. Built from TCR beta cDNA, the libraries had unique molecular identifiers in them. TCRdb re-called the PCR reads through MiXCR, storing one row per CDR3 protein. The sample lists a few hundred thousand distinct CDR3 sequences, 35% to 45% occurring once. Sequenced material: blood. The gene calls are TRBV20-1 and TRBJ1-1; 10 nucleotides line up with TRBD1. This sequence originates from a girl between 5 and 17 years old with multiple sclerosis. This CDR3 reads CSAFPGTGVTEAFF. In DNA form, the CDR3 reads TGCAGTGCTTTCCCCGGGACAGGGGTAACTGAAGCTTTCTTT.